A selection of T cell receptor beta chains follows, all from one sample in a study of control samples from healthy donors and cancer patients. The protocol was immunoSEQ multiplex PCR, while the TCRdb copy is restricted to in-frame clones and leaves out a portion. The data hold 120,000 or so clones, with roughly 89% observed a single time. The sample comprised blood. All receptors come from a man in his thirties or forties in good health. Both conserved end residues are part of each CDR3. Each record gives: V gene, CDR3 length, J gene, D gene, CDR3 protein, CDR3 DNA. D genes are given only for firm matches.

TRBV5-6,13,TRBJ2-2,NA,CASTQGGPGELFF,TGTGCCAGCACCCAAGGGGGACCCGGGGAGCTGTTTTTT
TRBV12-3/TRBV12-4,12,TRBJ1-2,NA,CASSAFNYGYTF,TGTGCCAGCAGTGCTTTTAACTATGGCTACACCTTC
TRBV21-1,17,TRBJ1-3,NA,CASSKGRVQGIANTIYF,TGTGCCAGCAGCAAAGGGAGAGTACAGGGTATAGCAAACACCATATATTTT
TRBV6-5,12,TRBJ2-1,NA,CASSHRYNEQFF,TGTGCCAGCAGCCACCGTTACAATGAGCAGTTCTTC
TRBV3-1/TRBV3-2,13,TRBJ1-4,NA,CASSQVLDEKLFF,TGTGCCAGCAGCCAAGTCCTTGATGAAAAACTGTTTTTT
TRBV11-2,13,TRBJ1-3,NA,CASSSSPGNTIYF,TGTGCCAGCAGCTCCTCGCCCGGAAACACCATATATTTT
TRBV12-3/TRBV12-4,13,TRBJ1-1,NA,CASSPLGVPEAFF,TGTGCCAGCAGTCCCCTTGGGGTTCCTGAAGCTTTCTTT
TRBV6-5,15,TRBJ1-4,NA,CASSPLGGGDEKLFF,TGTGCCAGCAGTCCCCTTGGAGGGGGAGATGAAAAACTGTTTTTT
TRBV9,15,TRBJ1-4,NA,CASSANRATNEKLFF,TGTGCCAGCAGCGCCAACAGGGCAACTAATGAAAAACTGTTTTTT
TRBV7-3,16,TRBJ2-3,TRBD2,CASSPRAGGDTDTQYF,TGTGCCAGCAGCCCAAGGGCGGGGGGGGACACAGATACGCAGTATTTT
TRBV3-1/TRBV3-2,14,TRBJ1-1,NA,CASSSLGVNTEAFF,TGTGCCAGCAGCTCCTTGGGGGTGAACACTGAAGCTTTCTTT
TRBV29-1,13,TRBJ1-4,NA,CSVEVGSQEKLFF,TGCAGCGTTGAAGTGGGGAGTCAGGAAAAACTGTTTTTT
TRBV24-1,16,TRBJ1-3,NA,CATSNRAACSGNTIYF,TGTGCCACCAGTAATCGGGCAGCCTGCTCTGGAAACACCATATATTTT
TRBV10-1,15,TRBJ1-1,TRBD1,CASRRDRGENTEAFF,TGCGCCAGCAGAAGGGACAGGGGGGAGAACACTGAAGCTTTCTTT
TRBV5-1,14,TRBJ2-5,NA,CASSRRGGEETQYF,TGCGCCAGCAGCAGACGCGGCGGAGAAGAGACCCAGTACTTC
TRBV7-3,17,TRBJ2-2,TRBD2,CASSLSGAMRRTGELFF,TGTGCCAGCAGCCTAAGCGGGGCTATGCGAAGAACCGGGGAGCTGTTTTTT
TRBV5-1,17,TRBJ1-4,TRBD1,CASSRGPYRGQGEKLFF,TGCGCCAGCAGCCGGGGACCCTACAGGGGGCAAGGTGAAAAACTGTTTTTT
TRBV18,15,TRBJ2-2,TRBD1,CASSPPQGAGGELFF,TGTGCCAGCTCACCACCCCAGGGGGCTGGCGGGGAGCTGTTTTTT
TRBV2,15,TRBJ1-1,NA,CASSDGDFGDTEAFF,TGTGCCAGCAGTGACGGGGACTTCGGTGACACTGAAGCTTTCTTT
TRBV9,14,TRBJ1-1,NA,CASSVGVRGAEAFF,TGTGCCAGCAGCGTAGGGGTCAGGGGCGCTGAAGCTTTCTTT
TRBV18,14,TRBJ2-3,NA,CASSGRDFPDTQYF,TGTGCCAGCTCAGGGCGTGACTTTCCAGATACGCAGTATTTT